This TCR beta chain was sequenced in a study of blood T cell repertoires in COVID-19 (dated by TCRdb to about 2020). For context, the study as a whole: The collaborator samples originated in the United States, Italy and Spain and spanned the acute and convalescent phases of COVID-19. The prospective study material was composed of cDNA or gDNA derived from T cells, B-cell-depleted T cells, or PBMCs. Subjects who had been exposed to COVID-19, were actively infected with it, or had recovered from it provided the deeply sampled blood TCRbeta repertoires that made up the dataset. The repertoires were made available in a free public database intended to serve as a resource for research on the immune response to SARS-CoV-2. Samples were obtained from the ongoing ImmuneRACE study (first 160 participants) and from 1,200 or so subjects provided by 6 global collaborators. Sample metadata almost always included a de-identified subject ID, COVID-19 status, age in years and sex. Where HLA class I and class II types were available, the types were taken from metadata supplied by the sample provider, not from assay-based typing.

Study-wide findings and limitations: How much clinical and demographic metadata was included differed by source and by participant, and the metadata was provided uncurated.

TCRbeta CDR3 regions were amplified from genomic DNA by means of the immunoSEQ Assay, a bias-controlled multiplex PCR. In the source study's methods: Within the assay, amplification of reference gene primers was used to estimate how many nucleated cells each sample contained. To quantify the absolute abundance of each unique TCRbeta CDR3 rearrangement, sequence reads were collapsed and filtered. Productive Simpson clonality was computed per sample as the square root of Simpson's diversity index over productive rearrangements. TCRdb obtained this table from immuneACCESS and retained in-frame rearrangements with V and J assigned. These tables miss some clones; where compared with another copy, unresolved V genes account for less than half of the shortfall, and the remainder is unexplained. The D gene and trimming were derived from the DNA, and the V and J assignments and clone size from that table. This sample is represented by about 80,000 clones; around 80% of them were singletons. The ten largest clones capture approximately 5.8% of the sample.

The junction shows trimming of 7 bases on V and 8 bases on J, and the gene matches do not reach 6 bases of it. Its CDR3 holds 14 amino acids, cysteine through phenylalanine. Only the CDR3 DNA stays, 42 bases, in frame from base 1. The germline V gene (reference sequence) supplies CDR1 LNHDA and CDR2 SQIVND. Whole blood was collected in K2EDTA tubes by collaborating institutions according to the institutions' own protocols. Collaborator samples were shipped for TCRbeta analysis as frozen whole blood, isolated PBMCs, or DNA extracted from either sample type. As to this clone: No antigen is known for it. No base quality values were provided; no much bigger clone lies one nucleotide off.

This TCR derives from a man aged 55 to 70 with active or convalescent COVID-19. The chain is assembled from TRBV19 and TRBJ1-6; 9 bases in the middle match TRBD1. Sequencing was done on a sample of peripheral blood. The CDR3 has the sequence CASTTGGSYSPLHF. Read as DNA, the sequence is TGTGCCAGTACTACAGGGGGCTCGTATTCACCCCTCCACTTT.